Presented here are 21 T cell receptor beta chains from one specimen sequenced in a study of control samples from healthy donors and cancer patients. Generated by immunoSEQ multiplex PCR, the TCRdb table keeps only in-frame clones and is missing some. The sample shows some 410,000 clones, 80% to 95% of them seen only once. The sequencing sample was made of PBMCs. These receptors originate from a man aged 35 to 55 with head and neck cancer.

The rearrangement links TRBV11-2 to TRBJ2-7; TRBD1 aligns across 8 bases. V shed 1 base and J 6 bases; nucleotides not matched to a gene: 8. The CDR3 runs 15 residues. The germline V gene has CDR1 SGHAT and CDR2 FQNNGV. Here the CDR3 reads CASSLVATGGTEQYF. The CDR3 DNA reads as TGTGCCAGCAGCTTAGTGGCTACAGGGGGTACCGAGCAGTACTTC.

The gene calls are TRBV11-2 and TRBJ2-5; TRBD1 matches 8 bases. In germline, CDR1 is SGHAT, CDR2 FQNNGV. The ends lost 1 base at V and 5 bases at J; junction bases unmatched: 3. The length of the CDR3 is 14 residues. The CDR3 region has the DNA TGTGCCAGCAGCTTAGGGACAGGGTCGGAGACCCAGTACTTC. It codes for CASSLGTGSETQYF.

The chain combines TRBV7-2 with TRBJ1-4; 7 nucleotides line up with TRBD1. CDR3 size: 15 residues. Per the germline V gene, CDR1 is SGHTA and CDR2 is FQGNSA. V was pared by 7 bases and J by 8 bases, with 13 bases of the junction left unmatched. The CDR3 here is CASTLTGVEGEKLFF. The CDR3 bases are TGTGCCAGCACCCTTACAGGGGTCGAGGGCGAAAAACTGTTTTTT.

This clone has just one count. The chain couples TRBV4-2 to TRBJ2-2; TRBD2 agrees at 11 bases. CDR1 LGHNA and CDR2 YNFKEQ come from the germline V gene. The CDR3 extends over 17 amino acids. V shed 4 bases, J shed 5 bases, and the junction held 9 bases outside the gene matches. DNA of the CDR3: TGTGCCAGCAGCCGGGTCACTAGCGGGAGTGGTACCGGGGAGCTGTTTTTT. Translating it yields CASSRVTSGSGTGELFF.

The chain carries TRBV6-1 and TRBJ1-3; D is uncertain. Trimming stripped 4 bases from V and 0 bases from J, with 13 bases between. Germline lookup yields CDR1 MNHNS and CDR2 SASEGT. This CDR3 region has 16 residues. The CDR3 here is CASSARGGYSGNTIYF. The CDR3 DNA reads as TGTGCCAGCAGTGCCCGAGGAGGGTACTCTGGAAACACCATATATTTT.

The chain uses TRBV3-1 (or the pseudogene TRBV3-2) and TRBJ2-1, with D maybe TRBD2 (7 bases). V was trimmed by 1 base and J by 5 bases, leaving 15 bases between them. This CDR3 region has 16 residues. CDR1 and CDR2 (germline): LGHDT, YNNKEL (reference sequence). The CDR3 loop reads CASSQGGRGAHNEQFF. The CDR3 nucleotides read TGTGCCAGCAGCCAAGGAGGGAGGGGGGCACACAATGAGCAGTTCTTC.

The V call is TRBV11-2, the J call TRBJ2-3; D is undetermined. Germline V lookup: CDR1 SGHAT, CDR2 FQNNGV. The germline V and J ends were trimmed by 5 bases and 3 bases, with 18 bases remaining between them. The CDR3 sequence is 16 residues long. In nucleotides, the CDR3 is TGTGCCAGCAGCCCCCGGGCAAGGAGTTTAACAGATACGCAGTATTTT. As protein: CASSPRARSLTDTQYF.

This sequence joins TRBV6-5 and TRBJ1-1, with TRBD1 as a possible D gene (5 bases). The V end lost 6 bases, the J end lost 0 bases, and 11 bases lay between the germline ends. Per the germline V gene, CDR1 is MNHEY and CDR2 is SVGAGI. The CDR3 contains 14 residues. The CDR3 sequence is CASRRQNMNTEAFF. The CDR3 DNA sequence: TGTGCCAGCAGAAGACAGAATATGAACACTGAAGCTTTCTTT.

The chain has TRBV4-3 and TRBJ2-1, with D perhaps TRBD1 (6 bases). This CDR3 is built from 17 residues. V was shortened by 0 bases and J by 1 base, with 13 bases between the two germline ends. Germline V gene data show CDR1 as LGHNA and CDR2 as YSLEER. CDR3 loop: CASSQEGGTISYNEQFF. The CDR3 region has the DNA TGCGCCAGCAGCCAAGAAGGGGGTACGATATCCTACAATGAGCAGTTCTTC.

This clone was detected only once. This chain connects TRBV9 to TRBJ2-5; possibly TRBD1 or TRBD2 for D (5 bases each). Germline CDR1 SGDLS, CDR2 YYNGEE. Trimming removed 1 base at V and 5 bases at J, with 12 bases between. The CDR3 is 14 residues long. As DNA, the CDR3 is TGTGCCAGCAGCGTACCAGGGACGAGGGAGACCCAGTACTTC. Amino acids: CASSVPGTRETQYF.

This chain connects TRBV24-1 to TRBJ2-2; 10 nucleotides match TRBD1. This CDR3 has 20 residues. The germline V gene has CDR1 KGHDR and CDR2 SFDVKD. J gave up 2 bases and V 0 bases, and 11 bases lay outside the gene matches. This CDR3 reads CATSDLLGGTGAINTGELFF. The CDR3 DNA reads TGTGCCACCAGTGATTTGCTAGGTGGGACAGGGGCCATAAACACCGGGGAGCTGTTTTTT.

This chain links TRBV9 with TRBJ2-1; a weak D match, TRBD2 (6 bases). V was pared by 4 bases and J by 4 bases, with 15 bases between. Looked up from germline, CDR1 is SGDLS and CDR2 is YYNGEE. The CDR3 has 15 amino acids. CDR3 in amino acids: CASSLNGGSYNEQFF. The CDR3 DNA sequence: TGTGCCAGCAGCCTAAACGGGGGATCGTACAATGAGCAGTTCTTC.

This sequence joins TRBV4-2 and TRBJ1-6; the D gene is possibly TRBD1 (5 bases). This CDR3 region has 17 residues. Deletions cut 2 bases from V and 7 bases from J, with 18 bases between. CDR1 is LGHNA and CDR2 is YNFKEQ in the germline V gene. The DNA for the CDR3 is TGTGCCAGCAGCCAACTCTTCCTTGGGACGGAAAATTCACCCCTCCACTTT. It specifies CASSQLFLGTENSPLHF.

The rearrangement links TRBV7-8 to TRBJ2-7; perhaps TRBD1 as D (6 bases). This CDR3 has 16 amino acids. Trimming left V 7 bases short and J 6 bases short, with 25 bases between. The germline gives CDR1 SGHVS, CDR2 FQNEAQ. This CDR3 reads CASTAGVGAPSAEQYF. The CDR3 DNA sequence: TGTGCCAGCACCGCCGGGGTGGGGGCCCCTTCCGCCGAGCAGTACTTC.

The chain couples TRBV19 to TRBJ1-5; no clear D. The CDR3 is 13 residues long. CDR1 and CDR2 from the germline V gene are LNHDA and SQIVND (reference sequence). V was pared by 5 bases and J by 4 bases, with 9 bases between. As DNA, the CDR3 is TGTGCCAGTAGTCCCACAACGAATCAGCCCCAGCATTTT. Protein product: CASSPTTNQPQHF.

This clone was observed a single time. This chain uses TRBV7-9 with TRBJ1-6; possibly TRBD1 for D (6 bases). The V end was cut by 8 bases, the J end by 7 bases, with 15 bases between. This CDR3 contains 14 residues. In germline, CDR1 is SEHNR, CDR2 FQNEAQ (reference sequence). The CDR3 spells CASLTDTGNSPLHF. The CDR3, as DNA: TGTGCCAGCCTCACTGACACAGGGAATTCACCCCTCCACTTT.

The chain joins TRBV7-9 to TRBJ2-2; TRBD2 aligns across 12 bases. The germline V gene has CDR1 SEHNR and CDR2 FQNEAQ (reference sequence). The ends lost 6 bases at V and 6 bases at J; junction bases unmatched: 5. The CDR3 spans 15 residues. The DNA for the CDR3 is TGTGCCAGCAGTCTACTAGCGGGGGGAGCCGGGGAGCTGTTTTTT. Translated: CASSLLAGGAGELFF.

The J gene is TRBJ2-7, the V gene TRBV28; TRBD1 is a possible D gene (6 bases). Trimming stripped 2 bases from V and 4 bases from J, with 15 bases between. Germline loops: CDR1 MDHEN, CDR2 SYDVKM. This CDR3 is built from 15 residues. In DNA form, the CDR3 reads TGTGCCAGCAGTTTAATCGGCAGGGGATGGTACGAGCAGTACTTC. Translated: CASSLIGRGWYEQYF.

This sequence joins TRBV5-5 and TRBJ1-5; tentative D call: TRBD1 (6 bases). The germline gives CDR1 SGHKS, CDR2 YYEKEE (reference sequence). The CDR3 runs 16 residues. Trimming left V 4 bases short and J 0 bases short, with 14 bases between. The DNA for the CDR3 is TGTGCCAGCAGCGGAGGGACAACTATTAGCAATCAGCCCCAGCATTTT. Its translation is CASSGGTTISNQPQHF.

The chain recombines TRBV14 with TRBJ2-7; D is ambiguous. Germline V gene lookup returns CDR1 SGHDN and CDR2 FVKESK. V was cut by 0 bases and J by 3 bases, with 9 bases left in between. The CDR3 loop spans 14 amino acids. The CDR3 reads CASSQDGFLYEQYF. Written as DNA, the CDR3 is TGTGCCAGCAGCCAAGACGGGTTCCTCTACGAGCAGTACTTC.

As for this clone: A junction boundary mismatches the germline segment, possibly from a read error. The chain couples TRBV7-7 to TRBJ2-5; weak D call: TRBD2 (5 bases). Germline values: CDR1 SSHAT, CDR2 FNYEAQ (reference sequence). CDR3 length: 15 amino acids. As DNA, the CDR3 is TGTGCTAGCAGCCCCCGTTCCAGCCCGGGGGAGACCCAGTACTTC. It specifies CASSPRSSPGETQYF. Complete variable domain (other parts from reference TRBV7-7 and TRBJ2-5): GAGVSQSPRYKVTKRGQDVTLRCDPISSHATLYWYQQALGQGPEFLTYFNYEAQPDKSGLPSDRFSAERPEGSISTLTIQRTEQRDSAMYRCASSPRSSPGETQYFGPGTRLLVL.